The rows below give T cell receptor beta chains drawn from one sample of a study of T cell responses to AZD1222 COVID-19 vaccine. This table comes from immunoSEQ multiplex PCR, and its TCRdb copy is limited to in-frame clones, with some not included. This table holds 150,000 or so clones. The sequencing sample was made of peripheral blood. The receptor source for this set is an adult in good health. The CDR3 runs from the conserved cysteine through the conserved F or W. Fields, in order: V gene, J gene, D gene, CDR3 DNA, CDR3 protein. A D gene is named only where the DNA matches it firmly.

TRBV5-8,TRBJ2-3,.,TGTGCCAGCAGCTTGGAACATTGGGGCGGAACAGATACGCAGTATTTT,CASSLEHWGGTDTQYF
TRBV6-1,TRBJ2-7,TRBD1,TGTGCCAGCAGTGACCAGGGGGCCGAGCAGTACTTC,CASSDQGAEQYF
TRBV29-1,TRBJ1-2,.,TGCAGCGTTGAAGAGAACAGCTATCAAGGGGACACCTTC,CSVEENSYQGDTF
TRBV15,TRBJ2-3,.,TGTGCCACCAGCAGAGATCCGTCCTCTAGCACAGATACGCAGTATTTT,CATSRDPSSSTDTQYF
TRBV6-5,TRBJ1-1,TRBD1,TGTGCCAGCATGGACAGGGGGGGGAGGGCTGAAGCTTTCTTT,CASMDRGGRAEAFF
TRBV7-8,TRBJ2-3,.,TGTGCCAGCAGCTTAGCAGGTTGGACTGAAGGTGATACGCAGTATTTT,CASSLAGWTEGDTQYF
TRBV21-1,TRBJ1-1,.,TGTGCCAGCAGCAATTGGGGGAACACTGAAGCTTTCTTT,CASSNWGNTEAFF
TRBV7-2,TRBJ2-5,TRBD1,TGTGCCAGCAGCCAGGGCCGAACAGGGGGCCAAGAGACCCAGTACTTC,CASSQGRTGGQETQYF
TRBV3-1/TRBV3-2,TRBJ1-2,.,TGTGCCAGCAGCCAAGATTGGACGGTCTATGGCTACACCTTC,CASSQDWTVYGYTF
TRBV19,TRBJ1-1,.,TGTGCCAGTAGCACTCCCGCGGGGGAGAACACTGAAGCTTTCTTT,CASSTPAGENTEAFF
TRBV4-1,TRBJ2-3,.,TGCGCCAGCAGCCAAGGCTATGACGGGGCCTACGGTACGCAGTATTTT,CASSQGYDGAYGTQYF
TRBV6-5,TRBJ1-6,.,TGTGCCAGCAGTTACGGCAGGGGCCCATCACCCCTCCACTTT,CASSYGRGPSPLHF
TRBV5-8,TRBJ2-2,TRBD1,TGTGCCAGCAGCTTAGTGCCGGGACAGGATCCCCCGAGGACCGGGGAGCTGTTTTTT,CASSLVPGQDPPRTGELFF
TRBV3-1/TRBV3-2,TRBJ2-1,.,TGTGCCAGCAGCCTCCACTCGAAAGGTCCGTTCTTC,CASSLHSKGPFF
TRBV19,TRBJ2-1,TRBD2,TGTGCCAGTTTAGCGGGGGGCAGGGGTGAGCAGTTCTTC,CASLAGGRGEQFF
TRBV6-5,TRBJ1-1,TRBD1,TGTGCCAGCAGTTATCGACAGGGAGGGTCGACTGAAGCTTTCTTT,CASSYRQGGSTEAFF
TRBV7-2,TRBJ1-4,.,TGTGCCAGCAGTCCGTTTGGGGGGCGCTCTGAAAAACTGTTTTTT,CASSPFGGRSEKLFF
TRBV10-3,TRBJ1-2,.,TGTGCCATCAGTGAGTCGTGGGGGGGGAGCAGAAAGCATGGCTACACCTTC,CAISESWGGSRKHGYTF
TRBV27,TRBJ2-1,TRBD1,TGTGCCAGCAGTCCACTAATACAGGGGAGCTCCTACAATGAGCAGTTCTTC,CASSPLIQGSSYNEQFF
TRBV2,TRBJ1-1,.,TGTGCCAGCAGTGGGGGACTGATGAACACTGAAGCTTTCTTT,CASSGGLMNTEAFF
TRBV19,TRBJ1-5,TRBD1,TGTGCCAGTAGTGGAACAGGGGGGCGGCAGCCCCAGCATTTT,CASSGTGGRQPQHF
TRBV2,TRBJ2-3,.,TGTGCCAGCAGTGAAGTAACGCAGGGGAGTAGGAATACGCAGTATTTT,CASSEVTQGSRNTQYF
TRBV5-4,TRBJ1-4,.,TGTGCCAGCAGCTCCCAGCTTCCTACAACTAATGAAAAACTGTTTTTT,CASSSQLPTTNEKLFF
TRBV5-4,TRBJ1-1,.,TGTGCCAGCAGCCCCAATGGGAGGGGCGGCACTGAAGCTTTCTTT,CASSPNGRGGTEAFF
TRBV7-8,TRBJ2-2,TRBD1,TGTGCCAGCAGCATGACCGGGACAGGGATCCCCGGGGAGCTGTTTTTT,CASSMTGTGIPGELFF
TRBV6-5,TRBJ2-5,TRBD2,TGTGCCAGCAGACCAACTAGCGGGAAAGAGACCCAGTACTTC,CASRPTSGKETQYF
TRBV7-2,TRBJ1-2,TRBD1,TGTGCCAGCAGCGCGGACAGGGGACGCTATGGCTACACCTTC,CASSADRGRYGYTF
TRBV11-3,TRBJ2-1,TRBD2,TGTGCCAGCAGCTCCGCGGGGGGGAGCTCCTACAATGAGCAGTTCTTC,CASSSAGGSSYNEQFF
TRBV30,TRBJ2-3,TRBD2,TGTGCCTGGAGTGTACTAGCGGTAGTCACAGATACGCAGTATTTT,CAWSVLAVVTDTQYF
TRBV7-2,TRBJ2-7,.,TGTGCCAGCAGCTTAGCGCCCCCAGGGGAGGGACACGAGCAGTACTTC,CASSLAPPGEGHEQYF
TRBV6-6,TRBJ1-6,.,TGTGCCAGCAGTTATACAGGGACTTCATATAATTCACCCCTCCACTTT,CASSYTGTSYNSPLHF
TRBV30,TRBJ1-1,.,TGTGCCTGGAGTGTACGCGGGGCGACGGGGACTGAAGCTTTCTTT,CAWSVRGATGTEAFF